Given below is one T cell receptor beta chain in context. Within the sample, other DNA sequences also encode this same CDR3. Researchers ran the PCR with 60 Vbeta and 13 Jbeta primers. Some clones are missing from TCRdb's copy, which holds only in-frame ones; the method was immunoSEQ multiplex PCR. This table has just over 150,000 clones, 60% to 80% appearing once. CDR1 is SEHNR and CDR2 is FQNEAQ in the germline V gene (reference sequence). J was trimmed by 0 bases and V by 1 base; bases with no gene match: 2. The CDR3 is made up of 17 amino acids. The data belong to a study of cytomegalovirus exposure and HLA in healthy donors.

The TCR originated in a woman between 45 and 65 years old in good health and CMV-seropositive. The source material was PBMCs. This chain uses TRBV7-9 with TRBJ1-4, with TRBD1 matching over 10 bases. The CDR3 bases are TGTGCCAGCAGCTTAGGACAGGGGGCGGCAACTAATGAAAAACTGTTTTTT. Its translation: CASSLGQGAATNEKLFF.